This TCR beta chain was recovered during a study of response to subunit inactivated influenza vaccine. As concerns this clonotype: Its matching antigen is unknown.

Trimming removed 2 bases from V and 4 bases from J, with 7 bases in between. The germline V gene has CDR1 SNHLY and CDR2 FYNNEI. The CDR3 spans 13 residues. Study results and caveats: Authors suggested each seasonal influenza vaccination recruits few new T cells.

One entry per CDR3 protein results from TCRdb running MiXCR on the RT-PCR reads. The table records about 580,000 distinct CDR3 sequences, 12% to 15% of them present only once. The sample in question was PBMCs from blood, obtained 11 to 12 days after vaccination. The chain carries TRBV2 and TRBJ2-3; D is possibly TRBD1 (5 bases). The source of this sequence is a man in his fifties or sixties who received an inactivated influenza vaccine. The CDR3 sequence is CASSEQGPDTQYF. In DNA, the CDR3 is TGTGCCAGCAGTGAACAGGGCCCAGATACGCAGTATTTT.